This TCR beta chain was recovered during a study of shared clonotypes between healthy human individuals. This CDR3 is 13 amino acids long. CDR1 MNHNY and CDR2 SVGAGI come from the germline V gene (reference sequence). The V gene lost 2 bases and the J gene lost 1 base, with 5 bases spanning the gap. Some clones are missing from TCRdb's copy, which holds only in-frame ones; the method was immunoSEQ multiplex PCR. The profile shows a few million clones, approximately 95% of them singletons. The rearrangement uses TRBV6-6 and TRBJ1-2, with TRBD1 as a possible D gene (5 bases). The clonotype comes from a man aged 18-30 years in good health. Some clones in this sample may be carry-over from other donors' samples. Sequencing was carried out using naive CD4+ T cells from PBMCs. Specified subset: CD45RA+ positively selected. The DNA of the CDR3 is TGTGCCAGCAGTTACCAGGGTAACTATGGCTACACCTTC. Translated: CASSYQGNYGYTF.